A single sample is the source of the 26 T cell receptor beta chains below, sequenced in a study of T cells expressing NK-cell markers. From its re-call of the 5' RACE reads, TCRdb lists each CDR3 protein once, without DNA. Reported are about 450,000 distinct CDR3 sequences; the ten largest clones contain 7.3%. Input material: blood T cells: a sorted CD56 or NKG2C T cell subset, CD4+ or CD8+ T cells, or bulk PBMC T cells (not recorded which). Source of these receptors: a woman between 18 and 75 years old in good health.

CDR3 sequence reads: CASTERGQAYEQYF. This chain joins TRBV6-1 and TRBJ2-7. Germline V gene data show CDR1 as MNHNS and CDR2 as SASEGT. CDR3 length equals 14 residues.

This sequence joins TRBV11-1 and TRBJ2-1; the TCRdb D gene call, TRBD2, has no DNA to confirm it. The germline gives CDR1 SGHAT, CDR2 FQDESV (reference sequence). This CDR3 comprises 18 residues. The CDR3 is CASSLGLAGGQFYNEQFF.

The chain combines TRBV20-1 with TRBJ2-1; TCRdb lists TRBD1, though no DNA is available to test this call. The CDR3 spans 13 residues. Germline V gene data show CDR1 as DFQATT and CDR2 as SNEGSKA (reference sequence). The CDR3 region is CSARAGGAGEQFF.

V is TRBV4-1 and J is TRBJ1-1. This CDR3 has 15 residues. The germline V gene encodes CDR1 MGHRA and CDR2 YSYEKL. Here the CDR3 reads CASSQAGAGNTEAFF.

This CDR3 is CASQPFAGGHSNEQFF. The chain couples TRBV7-9 to TRBJ2-1; TCRdb proposes TRBD1, but this gene call is untestable without DNA. Germline lookup yields CDR1 SEHNR and CDR2 FQNEAQ (reference sequence). The CDR3 extends over 16 amino acids.

The CDR3: CASRLLRDQNSRGGELFF. The rearrangement links TRBV6-2 or TRBV6-3 to TRBJ2-2; there is no DNA to check the TCRdb D call of TRBD1. The germline CDR1 and CDR2 sequences are MNHEY and SVGEGT. This CDR3 is 18 amino acids long.

This rearrangement joins TRBV11-2 to TRBJ2-2; TCRdb names TRBD2, which stays unverified in the absence of DNA. Germline CDR1 is SGHAT and CDR2 is FQNNGV. The length of the CDR3 is 13 residues. CDR3 sequence reads: CASHGGNTGELFF.

The chain joins TRBV20-1 to TRBJ2-3. The CDR3 runs to 13 residues. Germline values: CDR1 DFQATT, CDR2 SNEGSKA (reference sequence). This CDR3 reads CSASVASTDTQYF.

The genes are TRBV4-3 and TRBJ2-5; the D call of TRBD2 rests on TCRdb alone, since no DNA is present to check it. Germline CDR1 is LGHNA and CDR2 is YSLEER. The CDR3 covers 14 residues. The CDR3: CASSQDGRGETQYF.

V usage is TRBV29-1 and J usage is TRBJ2-3; lacking DNA, the TRBD2 call made by TCRdb goes unchecked. CDR1 is SQVTM, CDR2 ANQGSEA, per germline. The CDR3 has 12 residues. This chain's CDR3 is CSSSLRTDTQYF.

This rearrangement joins TRBV7-7 to TRBJ1-1; the TCRdb D gene call, TRBD1, has no DNA to confirm it. Germline values: CDR1 SSHAT, CDR2 FNYEAQ (reference sequence). The CDR3 length is 16 residues. This CDR3 reads CASSPLTEFMNTEAFF.

The genes are TRBV11-2 and TRBJ2-3; as DNA is missing, the TRBD2 call by TCRdb cannot be tested. Germline CDR1 is SGHAT and CDR2 is FQNNGV. The CDR3 covers 15 residues. The CDR3 protein is CASSLDGGSSDTQYF. Using reference TRBV11-2 and TRBJ2-3 for the parts outside the CDR3, the full variable domain is EAGVAQSPRYKIIEKRQSVAFWCNPISGHATLYWYQQILGQGPKLLIQFQNNGVVDDSQLPKDRFSAERLKGVDSTLKIQPAKLEDSAVYLCASSLDGGSSDTQYFGPGTRLTVL.

The genes are TRBV6-2 or TRBV6-3 and TRBJ2-1; no DNA is available, so the TRBD1 call from TCRdb remains unchecked. The germline gives CDR1 MNHEY, CDR2 SVGEGT. The CDR3 consists of 15 residues. The CDR3 sequence is CASSYSGDSPNEQFF.

The chain employs TRBV27 and TRBJ1-2. Per germline, CDR1 MNHEY and CDR2 SMNVEV (reference sequence). The CDR3 length is 17 residues. The CDR3 sequence: CASSLSSGYAPNYGYTF.

The V call is TRBV28, the J call TRBJ2-2. The CDR3 covers 11 residues. The germline V gene encodes CDR1 MDHEN and CDR2 SYDVKM. CDR3 sequence reads: CASSWAGELFF.

This rearrangement joins TRBV20-1 to TRBJ2-5; the TCRdb D gene call, TRBD2, has no DNA to confirm it. The CDR3 loop spans 15 amino acids. Looked up from germline, CDR1 is DFQATT and CDR2 is SNEGSKA (reference sequence). CDR3: CSARALAGDQETQYF.

The rearrangement uses TRBV29-1 and TRBJ2-1; the D call from TCRdb, TRBD1, cannot be confirmed without DNA. The CDR3 has 11 residues. The germline CDR1 and CDR2 sequences are SQVTM and ANQGSEA. The CDR3 here is CSGGGENEQFF.

J is TRBJ2-5 and V is TRBV12-3 or TRBV12-4; TCRdb proposes TRBD2, but this gene call is untestable without DNA. This CDR3 has 15 residues. The CDR3 loop reads CASSLGGRWLETQYF.

The V call is TRBV4-3, the J call TRBJ2-3. Germline V gene sequence: CDR1 LGHNA, CDR2 YSLEER. The CDR3 is 13 amino acids. This CDR3 is CASSQNSEDTQYF.

This chain links TRBV12-3 or TRBV12-4 with TRBJ1-3; the TRBD1 assignment by TCRdb is unverifiable without DNA. The CDR3 has 15 residues. This CDR3 reads CASRPDRSSGNTIYF.

This CDR3 reads CASGKTGLAKNIQYF. V usage is TRBV7-2 and J usage is TRBJ2-4; TCRdb's assignment of TRBD1 cannot be checked, as there is no DNA. Per the germline V gene, CDR1 is SGHTA and CDR2 is FQGNSA. This CDR3 region has 15 residues.

The chain carries TRBV7-2 and TRBJ2-2; TCRdb designates TRBD2, a call that cannot be tested without DNA. Germline-derived CDR1 and CDR2 are SGHTA and FQGNSA. CDR3 size: 17 residues. The CDR3 loop is CASSSGRASGRSGELFF.

The rearrangement joins TRBV4-3 to TRBJ2-1. The CDR3 contains 15 residues. Germline lookup yields CDR1 LGHNA and CDR2 YSLEER. CDR3 in amino acids: CASSPTVSSYNEQFF.

J is TRBJ2-1 and V is TRBV20-1; the D call of TRBD2 rests on TCRdb alone, since no DNA is present to check it. Looked up from germline, CDR1 is DFQATT and CDR2 is SNEGSKA (reference sequence). CDR3 length: 16 amino acids. The CDR3 sequence: CSARAIPPPNHNEQFF.

The chain recombines TRBV6-1 with TRBJ2-5; the D call of TRBD1 rests on TCRdb alone, since no DNA is present to check it. CDR1 and CDR2 from the germline V gene are MNHNS and SASEGT. The CDR3 has 14 residues. CDR3 amino acids: CASTGQGGRETQYF.

The chain combines TRBV4-3 with TRBJ1-2; absent DNA, TCRdb's TRBD1 call cannot be checked. The germline V gene encodes CDR1 LGHNA and CDR2 YSLEER. There are 14 residues in the CDR3. CDR3 loop: CASSHNDRAGGYTF.